The rows below give T cell receptor beta chains drawn from one sample of a study of cytomegalovirus exposure and HLA in healthy donors. Measured with immunoSEQ multiplex PCR; TCRdb has only the in-frame clones, and not every one. There are approximately 160,000 clones in the sample; about 63% occur only once, and about 2.5% lies in the top ten. Sequencing used PBMCs. These receptors were collected from a woman in her thirties or forties in good health and CMV-seropositive. Both conserved end residues are part of each CDR3.

>TRBV19|TRBJ2-7
CATSGQGLWEQYF
>TRBV28|TRBJ2-5
CASNFGAGGDDQYF
>TRBV7-9|TRBJ2-5
CASSLAPGGGGEQYF
>TRBV30|TRBJ2-7
CACLASGGYEQYF
>TRBV7-2|TRBJ1-6
CASNLNGPGGSPLNF
>TRBV19|TRBJ2-7
CASSLREGRYEQYF
>TRBV7-2|TRBJ1-1
CASSLGARGTEAFF
>TRBV14|TRBJ2-5
CASSPTSGIQETQYF
>TRBV4-2|TRBJ1-3
CASSQEDQGHFPGNTIYF
>TRBV28|TRBJ1-2
CASSLSDATGVAYGYTF
>TRBV19|TRBJ2-1
CASSVGQGPSYNEQFF
>TRBV7-2|TRBJ2-3
CASSLDGGDTDTQYF
>TRBV25-1|TRBJ1-3
CASSDAPGVMSGNTIYF
>TRBV29-1|TRBJ2-1
CSVDSTGGGNEQFF
>TRBV5-4|TRBJ1-6
CASSREGQGNNSPLHF
>TRBV29-1|TRBJ2-5
CSVILAGGETQYF